The clone carrying this T cell receptor (beta chain) occurred a few times. Its antigen is unidentified. V was clipped by 4 bases and J by 4 bases, with 13 bases between them. CDR3 size: 13 residues. From germline, CDR1 is SQVTM and CDR2 ANQGSEA. This record comes from a study of beta chain features in type 1 diabetes. Study observations and caveats: VDJ junctions in type 1 diabetes patients carried more deletions and fewer insertions.

Of the isolated RNA, all was reverse transcribed, and so the sequenced material was expressed TCRB transcripts. The protocol was immunoSEQ multiplex PCR, while the TCRdb copy is restricted to in-frame clones and leaves out a portion. Of 300,000 to 350,000 clones detected, roughly 8% appear once; the ten largest clones hold less than 0.5%. J is TRBJ2-5 and V is TRBV29-1; a weak D match, TRBD2 (6 bases). The specimen sequenced was central memory CD4+ T cells from blood. The sequence came from a woman between 18 and 29 years old in good health. DNA of the CDR3: TGCAGCGTTGTAGTGAGGGGAGGAGAGACCCAGTACTTC. Translating it yields CSVVVRGGETQYF.